This T cell receptor (beta chain) came from a study of blood T cell repertoires in COVID-19. The overall study: The origin of the acute and convalescent COVID-19 samples was the United States, Italy and Spain. PBMCs, B-cell-depleted T cells, or T cells provided the cDNA or gDNA that made up the material.

Authors' processing steps: The authors estimated nucleated cell counts from reference gene primer amplification. Sequencing was performed with immunoSEQ multiplex PCR; in TCRdb, only in-frame clones are kept and a portion is missing. V, J and clone size are taken as reported in that table, and D and trimming were inferred from the DNA itself. The sample has some 70,000 clones, roughly 72% seen once; the top ten hold about 15%. Seattle researchers signed up patients amid active infection and tracked them longitudinally. Input material: peripheral blood. This TCR came from a man between 60 and 70 years old with COVID-19, enrolled during active disease.

Written as DNA, the CDR3 is TGTGCCAGCAGTCAACAGGGGTTACGGTCCGAGACCCAGTACTTC. Amino acid sequence: CASSQQGLRSETQYF. The chain carries TRBV7-2 and TRBJ2-5; the match to TRBD1 covers 7 bases. The germline V gene has CDR1 SGHTA and CDR2 FQGNSA. The CDR3 covers 15 residues. Trimming removed 6 bases from V and 5 bases from J; junction bases left unmatched: 12.